This T cell receptor beta chain was found in a study of shared clonotypes between healthy human individuals. This clone was seen only once. Profiling relied on immunoSEQ multiplex PCR, and the TCRdb table lists in-frame clones only, not all of them. The sample lists some 600,000 clones; approximately 96% were seen once. Germline loops: CDR1 MDHEN, CDR2 SYDVKM. Trimming took 6 bases from V and 6 from J, leaving 17 bases between them. This CDR3 contains 14 residues. Terminally differentiated effector memory CD45RA+ cells were left out of the naive CD8 fraction, which was CD45RO-negative and positively selected for CCR7.

The clonotype originates from a woman aged 25 to 39 in good health. Sequencing was done on a sample of naive CD8+ T cells sorted from blood. V usage is TRBV28 and J usage is TRBJ1-2, with D uncertain. The CDR3 sequence is CASSPRVGRDGYTF. DNA of the CDR3: TGTGCCAGCAGCCCTCGCGTAGGGAGGGATGGCTACACCTTC.